This T cell receptor (beta chain) was sequenced for a study of Graves' ophthalmopathy and Graves' hyperthyroidism (dated by TCRdb to 2016 to 2019). For the study in its entirety: Hyperthyroidism was defined as stable when no progression to ophthalmopathy occurred within 18 months of follow-up. In total, approximately 140 blood samples were TCR-sequenced: 43 ophthalmopathy, some 75 hyperthyroidism and roughly 17 hyperthyroidism-to-ophthalmopathy patients. For independent validation, a separate cohort was made up of around 18 hyperthyroidism patients plus 17 patients who later progressed from hyperthyroidism to ophthalmopathy. A discovery set of more than 90 patients (about 45 ophthalmopathy, fewer than 60 stable hyperthyroidism) was enrolled to explore V-J signatures distinguishing ophthalmopathy from hyperthyroidism. Following sampling, methimazole starting at 30 mg daily was administered to hyperthyroidism patients, and high-dose intravenous methylprednisolone was administered to ophthalmopathy patients. In over 5 hyperthyroidism patients, the T-cell repertoire of thyroid tissue was compared with the T-cell repertoire of blood. The study used TCR beta repertoire signatures to distinguish Graves' ophthalmopathy from Graves' hyperthyroidism and to predict progression to ophthalmopathy. Here is what the overall study found, with its caveats: Sample size was not predetermined statistically, and investigators were not blinded to group allocation. In cross-validation, the 13-signature model distinguished ophthalmopathy from stable hyperthyroidism with about 89% sensitivity and 81.08% specificity, while in the test set the corresponding values were about 80% and 75%. In validation, the model predicted ophthalmopathy progression with nearly 71% sensitivity and 72.22% specificity; some 13 predicted patients were CT-confirmed with GO in a median of roughly 6.8 months. Most expanded thyroid clonotypes with a frequency above 0.001 also appeared in blood, which suggests that blood repertoires may reflect the immune response in the thyroid.

This clonotype was counted many times. Its antigen is currently not known. No much larger clone exists at a distance of one base, and base qualities are not known. Hyperthyroidism patients were newly diagnosed, with disease duration under 2 months, and aged 18 to 65 years. Anyone with other autoimmune diseases, uncontrolled infections, pregnancy or lactation was excluded from the study. Clinical symptoms, serum thyroxine, TRAb, thyroid ultrasound and orbital computed tomography formed the basis of the diagnosis. Total RNA was extracted with Trizol reagent and quality-checked on an Agilent 2100 Bioanalyzer. For repertoire sequencing, the TCR beta CDR3 regions were amplified from RNA transcripts. HTBI primers and the Qiagen OneStep RT-PCR kit were used in a first-round RT-PCR, which was followed by a second-round multiplex PCR, size selection and purification. The libraries underwent paired-end sequencing with 100 bp reads on an Illumina HiSeq2000. The original methods were these. SOAPnuke was used to process the reads, removing any read that contained adapters or uncalled bases, had a mean Phred below 15, or lacked an exact match to the constant primer or identifier. High-quality paired reads were merged with COPE v1.2.5. Unique nucleotide sequences were defined as clonotypes and aligned to IMGT TRB V, D and J references using MiTCR v1.1. Only V-J combinations with frequency above 0.0001 were analysed, covering 99% to 99.2% of repertoires. For each V-J combination, a TCR clonal expansion and chaos score was defined as F50 clonal expansion divided by the chaos observed in the TCRdist matrix. Features were reduced by Welch's t-statistics and random forest to about a dozen V-J combinations, which fed a naive Bayes classifier. The Morisita-Horn index was used to measure how similar the thyroid and blood repertoires were. The public reads were reanalyzed by TCRdb: fastp trimming at Q25, MiXCR alignment, in-frame beta chains only. CDR3 protein sequences are deduplicated, and each keeps its most common genes and DNA. The V and J calls reflect TCRdb's pipeline rather than the authors' work. Across this sample there are over a million distinct CDR3 sequences, with about two fifths seen only once. Over 8.5% of the sample lies in the top ten.

Including the terminal cysteine and phenylalanine, the CDR3 comprises 15 residues. Only the CDR3 portion is preserved as DNA: 45 bases, with reading frame beginning at the first base. V loses 5 bases, J loses 3 bases, and the germline ends lie 16 bases apart. CDR1 and CDR2 are read off the germline V gene as SGHTA and FQGNSA. Rearrangement joined TRBV7-2 to TRBJ1-1, with a tentative D gene TRBD1 over 6 matching bases. The sequence derives from an adult man with Graves' hyperthyroidism. The sample comprised peripheral blood or thyroid tissue (not recorded which). The CDR3 reads CASSQATGTHTEAFF. The DNA is as follows: TGTGCCAGCAGCCAGGCTACAGGGACCCACACTGAAGCTTTCTTT.